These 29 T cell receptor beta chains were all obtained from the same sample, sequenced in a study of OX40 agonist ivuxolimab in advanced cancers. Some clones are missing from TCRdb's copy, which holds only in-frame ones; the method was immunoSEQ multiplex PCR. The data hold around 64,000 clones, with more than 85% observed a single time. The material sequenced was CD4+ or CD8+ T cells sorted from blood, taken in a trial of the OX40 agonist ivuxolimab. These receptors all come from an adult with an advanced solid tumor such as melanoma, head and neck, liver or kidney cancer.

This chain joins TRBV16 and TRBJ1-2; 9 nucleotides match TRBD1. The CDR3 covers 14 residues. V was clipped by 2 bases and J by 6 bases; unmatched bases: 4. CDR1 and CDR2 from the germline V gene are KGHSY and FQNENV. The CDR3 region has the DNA TGTGCCAGCAGCCAAGGGGACAGGGAGAATGGCTACACCTTC. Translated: CASSQGDRENGYTF.

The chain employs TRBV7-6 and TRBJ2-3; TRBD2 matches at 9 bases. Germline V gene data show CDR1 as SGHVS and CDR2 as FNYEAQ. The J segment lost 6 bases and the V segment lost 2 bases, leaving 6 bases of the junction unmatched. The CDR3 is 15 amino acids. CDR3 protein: CASSLRRGGDDTQYF. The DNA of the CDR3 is TGTGCCAGCAGCTTAAGGCGGGGGGGCGATGATACGCAGTATTTT.

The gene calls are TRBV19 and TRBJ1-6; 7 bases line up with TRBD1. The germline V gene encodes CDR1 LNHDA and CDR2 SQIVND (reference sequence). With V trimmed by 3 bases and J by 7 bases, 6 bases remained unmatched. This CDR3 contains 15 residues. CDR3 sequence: CASSIEETGNSPLHF. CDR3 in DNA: TGTGCCAGTAGTATTGAAGAGACAGGGAATTCACCCCTCCACTTT.

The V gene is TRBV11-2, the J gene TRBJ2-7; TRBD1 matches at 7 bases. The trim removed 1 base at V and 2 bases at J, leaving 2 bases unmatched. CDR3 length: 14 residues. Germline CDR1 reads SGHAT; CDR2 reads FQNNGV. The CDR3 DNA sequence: TGTGCCAGCAGCTTAGGGACAGGTCCCTACGAGCAGTACTTC. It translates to CASSLGTGPYEQYF.

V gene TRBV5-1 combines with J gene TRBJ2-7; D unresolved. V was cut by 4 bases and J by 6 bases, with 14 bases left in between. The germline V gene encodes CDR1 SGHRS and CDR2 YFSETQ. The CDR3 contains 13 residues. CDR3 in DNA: TGCGCCAGCAGCCCGGTAAGTGAAGCCGAGCAGTACTTC. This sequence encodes CASSPVSEAEQYF.

This CDR3 reads CASSVGAAGGPDEQYF. The CDR3 coding sequence is TGTGCCAGCAGCGTAGGGGCAGCGGGGGGGCCAGACGAGCAGTACTTC. The chain couples TRBV9 to TRBJ2-7; 10 positions agree with TRBD2. The CDR3 totals 16 residues. The junction had 8 bases not matched to a gene; V was cut back by 0 bases and J by 5 bases. Looked up from germline, CDR1 is SGDLS and CDR2 is YYNGEE.

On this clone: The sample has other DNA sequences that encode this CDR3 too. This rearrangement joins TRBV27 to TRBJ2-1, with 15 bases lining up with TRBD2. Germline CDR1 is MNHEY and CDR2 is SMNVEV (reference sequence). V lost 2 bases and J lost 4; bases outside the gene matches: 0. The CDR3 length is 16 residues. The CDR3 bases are TGTGCCAGCAGTTTAGGGACTAGCGGGGGGTACAATGAGCAGTTCTTC. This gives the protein CASSLGTSGGYNEQFF.

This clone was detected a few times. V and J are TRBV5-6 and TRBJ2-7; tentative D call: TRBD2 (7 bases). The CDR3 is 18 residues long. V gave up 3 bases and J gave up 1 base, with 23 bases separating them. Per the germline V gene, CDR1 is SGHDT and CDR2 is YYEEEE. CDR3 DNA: TGTGCCAGCAGCTCGGGGGGACAAGGGCGCCGATTTTCCTACGAGCAGTACTTC. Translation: CASSSGGQGRRFSYEQYF.

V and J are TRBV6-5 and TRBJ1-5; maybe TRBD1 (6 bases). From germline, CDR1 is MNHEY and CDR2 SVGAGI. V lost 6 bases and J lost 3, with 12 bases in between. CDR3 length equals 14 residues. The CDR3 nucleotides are TGTGCCAGCAGGCGCACAGGGTACAATCAGCCCCAGCATTTT. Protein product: CASRRTGYNQPQHF.

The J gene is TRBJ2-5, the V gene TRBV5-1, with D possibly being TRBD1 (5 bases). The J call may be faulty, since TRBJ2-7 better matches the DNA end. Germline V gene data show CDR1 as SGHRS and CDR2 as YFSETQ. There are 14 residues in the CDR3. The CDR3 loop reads CASTYLDNPYEQYF. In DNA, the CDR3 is TGCGCCAGCACCTATCTGGACAACCCTTACGAGCAGTACTTC.

CDR3 in amino acids: CASSRSQGRDPQETQYF. The CDR3 region has the DNA TGTGCCAGCAGCCGAAGTCAGGGGAGGGATCCTCAAGAGACCCAGTACTTC. The J gene is TRBJ2-5, the V gene TRBV7-9, with a tentative D call TRBD2 (7 bases). With 5 bases removed from V and 2 bases from J, the gap between germline ends came to 21 bases. CDR3 length: 17 residues. Germline V CDR1 and CDR2: SEHNR, FQNEAQ (reference sequence).

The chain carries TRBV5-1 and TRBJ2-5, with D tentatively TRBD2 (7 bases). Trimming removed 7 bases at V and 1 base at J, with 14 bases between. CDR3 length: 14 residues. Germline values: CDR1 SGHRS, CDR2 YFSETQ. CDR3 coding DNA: TGCGCCAGCGACTACGGGGGGCGCCAAGAGACCCAGTACTTC. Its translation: CASDYGGRQETQYF.

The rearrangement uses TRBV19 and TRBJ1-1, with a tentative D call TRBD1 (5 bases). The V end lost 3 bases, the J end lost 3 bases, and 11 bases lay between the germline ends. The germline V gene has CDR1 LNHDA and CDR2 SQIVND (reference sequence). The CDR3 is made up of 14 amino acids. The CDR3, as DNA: TGTGCCAGTAGTATCAGGGTTGCGGACACTGAAGCTTTCTTT. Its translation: CASSIRVADTEAFF.

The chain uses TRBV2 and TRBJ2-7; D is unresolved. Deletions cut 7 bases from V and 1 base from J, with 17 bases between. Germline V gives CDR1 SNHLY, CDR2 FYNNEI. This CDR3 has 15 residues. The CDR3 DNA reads TGTGCCAGCACCCAAGTCGACTTGGGGTCCTACGAGCAGTACTTC. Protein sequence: CASTQVDLGSYEQYF. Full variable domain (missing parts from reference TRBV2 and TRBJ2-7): EPEVTQTPSHQVTQMGQEVILRCVPISNHLYFYWYRQILGQKVEFLVSFYNNEISEKSEIFDDQFSVERPDGSNFTLKIRSTKLEDSAMYFCASTQVDLGSYEQYFGPGTRLTVT.

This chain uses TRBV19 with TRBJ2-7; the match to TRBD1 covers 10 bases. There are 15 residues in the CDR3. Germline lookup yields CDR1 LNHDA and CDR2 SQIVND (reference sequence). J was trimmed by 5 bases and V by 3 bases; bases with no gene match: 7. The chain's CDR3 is CASSIAGTGEHEQYF. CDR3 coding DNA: TGTGCCAGTAGTATTGCCGGGACAGGGGAGCACGAGCAGTACTTC.

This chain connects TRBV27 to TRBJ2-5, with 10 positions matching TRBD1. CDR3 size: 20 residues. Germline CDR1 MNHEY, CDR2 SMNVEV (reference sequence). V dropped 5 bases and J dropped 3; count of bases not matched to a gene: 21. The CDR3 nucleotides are TGTGCCAGCAGTCTCTTATCGCGGGATGGGGGGGACAGGGGCAAAGAGACCCAGTACTTC. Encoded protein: CASSLLSRDGGDRGKETQYF.

The CDR3 here is CAISDISDRPYGYTF. CDR3 in DNA: TGTGCCATCAGTGATATTTCGGACAGACCCTATGGCTACACCTTC. The chain has TRBV10-3 and TRBJ1-2, with D maybe TRBD1 (6 bases). CDR1 is ENHRY, CDR2 SYGVKD, per germline. The CDR3 covers 15 residues. V was clipped by 3 bases and J by 4 bases, with 15 bases between them.

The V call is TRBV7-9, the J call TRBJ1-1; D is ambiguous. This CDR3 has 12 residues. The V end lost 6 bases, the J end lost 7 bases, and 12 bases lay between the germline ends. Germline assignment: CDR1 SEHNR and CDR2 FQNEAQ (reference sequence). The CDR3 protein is CASSPDPLEAFF. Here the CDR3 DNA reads TGTGCCAGCAGTCCCGATCCCCTTGAAGCTTTCTTT. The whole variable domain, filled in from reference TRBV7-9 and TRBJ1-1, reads DTGVSQNPRHKITKRGQNVTFRCDPISEHNRLYWYRQTLGQGPEFLTYFQNEAQLEKSRLLSDRFSAERPKGSFSTLEIQRTEQGDSAMYLCASSPDPLEAFFGQGTRLTVV.

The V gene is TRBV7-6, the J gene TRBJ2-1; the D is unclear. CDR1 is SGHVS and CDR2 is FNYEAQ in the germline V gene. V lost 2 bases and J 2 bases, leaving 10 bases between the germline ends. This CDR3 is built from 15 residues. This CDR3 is CASSLPGFTYNEQFF. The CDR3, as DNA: TGTGCCAGCAGCTTACCAGGTTTTACCTACAATGAGCAGTTCTTC.

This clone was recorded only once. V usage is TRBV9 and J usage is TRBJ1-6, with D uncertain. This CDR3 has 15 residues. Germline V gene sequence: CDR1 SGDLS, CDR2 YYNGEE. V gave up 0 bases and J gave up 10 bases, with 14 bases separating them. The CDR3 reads CASSVGRAENSPLHF. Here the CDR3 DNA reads TGTGCCAGCAGCGTAGGAAGGGCGGAGAACTCACCCCTCCACTTT.

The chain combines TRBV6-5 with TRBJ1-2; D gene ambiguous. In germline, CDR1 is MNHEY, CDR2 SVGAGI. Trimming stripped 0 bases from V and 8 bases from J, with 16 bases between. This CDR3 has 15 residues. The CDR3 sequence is CASSYSSPLSGGYTF. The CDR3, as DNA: TGTGCCAGCAGTTACTCGAGCCCTTTGTCTGGGGGCTACACCTTC.

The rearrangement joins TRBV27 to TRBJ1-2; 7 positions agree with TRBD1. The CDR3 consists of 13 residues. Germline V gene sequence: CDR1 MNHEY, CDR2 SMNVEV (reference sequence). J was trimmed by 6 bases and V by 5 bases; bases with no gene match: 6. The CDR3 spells CASSPPGQDGYTF. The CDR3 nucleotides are TGTGCCAGCAGTCCCCCCGGACAGGATGGCTACACCTTC.

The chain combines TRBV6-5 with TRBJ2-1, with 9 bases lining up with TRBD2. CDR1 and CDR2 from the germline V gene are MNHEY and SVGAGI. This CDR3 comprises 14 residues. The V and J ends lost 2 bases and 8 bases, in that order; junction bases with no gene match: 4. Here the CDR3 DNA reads TGTGCCAGCAGTTACGCGGGGGGGCCGGATGAGCAGTTCTTC. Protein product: CASSYAGGPDEQFF.

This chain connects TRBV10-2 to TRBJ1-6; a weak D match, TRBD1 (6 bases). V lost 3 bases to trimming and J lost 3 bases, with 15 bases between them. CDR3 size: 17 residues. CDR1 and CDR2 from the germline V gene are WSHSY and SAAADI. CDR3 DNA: TGCGCCAGCAGTGAACCCGAGGGGGGGTTCTATAATTCACCCCTCCACTTT. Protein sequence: CASSEPEGGFYNSPLHF.

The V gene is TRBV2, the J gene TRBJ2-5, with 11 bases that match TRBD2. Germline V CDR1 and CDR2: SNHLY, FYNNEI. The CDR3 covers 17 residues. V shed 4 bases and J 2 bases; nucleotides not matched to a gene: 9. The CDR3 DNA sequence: TGTGCCAGCAGTGGGGATCGTCTAGCGGGGGGACAAGAGACCCAGTACTTC. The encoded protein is CASSGDRLAGGQETQYF.

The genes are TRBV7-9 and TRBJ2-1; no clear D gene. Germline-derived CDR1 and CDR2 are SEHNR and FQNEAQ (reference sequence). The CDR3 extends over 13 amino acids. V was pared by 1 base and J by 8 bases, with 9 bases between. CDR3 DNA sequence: TGTGCCAGCAGCTTAGGGGTAGGATATGAGCAGTTCTTC. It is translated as CASSLGVGYEQFF.

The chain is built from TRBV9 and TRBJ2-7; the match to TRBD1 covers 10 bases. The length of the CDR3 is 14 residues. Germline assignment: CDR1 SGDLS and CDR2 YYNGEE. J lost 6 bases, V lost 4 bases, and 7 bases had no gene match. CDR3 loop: CASSPGTGESEQYF. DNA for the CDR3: TGTGCCAGCAGCCCGGGGACAGGGGAGAGCGAGCAGTACTTC. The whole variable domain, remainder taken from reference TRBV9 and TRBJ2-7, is DSGVTQTPKHLITATGQRVTLRCSPRSGDLSVYWYQQSLDQGLQFLIQYYNGEERAKGNILERFSAQQFPDLHSELNLSSLELGDSALYFCASSPGTGESEQYFGPGTRLTVT.

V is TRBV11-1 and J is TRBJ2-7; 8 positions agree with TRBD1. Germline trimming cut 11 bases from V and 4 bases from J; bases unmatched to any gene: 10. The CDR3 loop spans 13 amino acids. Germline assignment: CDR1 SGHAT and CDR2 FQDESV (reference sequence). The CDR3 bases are TGTGCCTCCAGGGGGCGGGGAAGTTACGAGCAGTACTTC. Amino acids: CASRGRGSYEQYF.

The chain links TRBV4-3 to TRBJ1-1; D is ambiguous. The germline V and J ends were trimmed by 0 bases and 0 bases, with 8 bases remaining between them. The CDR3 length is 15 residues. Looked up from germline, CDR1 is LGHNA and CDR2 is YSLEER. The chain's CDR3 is CASSQDSAMNTEAFF. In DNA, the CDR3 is TGCGCCAGCAGCCAAGACTCCGCCATGAACACTGAAGCTTTCTTT.